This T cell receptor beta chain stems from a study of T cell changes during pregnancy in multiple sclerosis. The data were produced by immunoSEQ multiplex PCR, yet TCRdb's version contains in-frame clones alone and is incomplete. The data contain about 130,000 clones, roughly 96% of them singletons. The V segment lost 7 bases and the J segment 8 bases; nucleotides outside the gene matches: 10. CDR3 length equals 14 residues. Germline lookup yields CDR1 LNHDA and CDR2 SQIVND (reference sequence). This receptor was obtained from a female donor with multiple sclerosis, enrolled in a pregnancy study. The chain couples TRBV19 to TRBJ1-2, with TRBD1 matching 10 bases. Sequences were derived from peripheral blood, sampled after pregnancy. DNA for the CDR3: TGTGCCAGTATGTGGACAGGGGGGATAGGCGGCTACACCTTC. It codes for CASMWTGGIGGYTF.